The 9 T cell receptor beta chains reported below all come from one sample, sequenced in a study of neoadjuvant nivolumab and ipilimumab in lung cancer. Profiled with immunoSEQ multiplex PCR; TCRdb holds only in-frame clones, not every one. The repertoire includes around 6,000 clones, about 65% of them detected once, and about 14% sits in the top ten. The sample was tumor tissue, taken after neoadjuvant nivolumab, alone or with ipilimumab, at or shortly before surgery. The receptors stem from an adult with non-small cell lung cancer.

The sample holds a few counts of this clone. The rearrangement uses TRBV28 and TRBJ2-7; TRBD1 aligns across 8 bases. Germline trimming cut 5 bases from V and 5 bases from J; bases unmatched to any gene: 8. This CDR3 has 14 residues. The germline V gene has CDR1 MDHEN and CDR2 SYDVKM. CDR3 bases: TGTGCCAGCAGTCCACGGACAGGGACCAACGAGCAGTACTTC. It translates to CASSPRTGTNEQYF.

The J gene is TRBJ2-4, the V gene TRBV7-9, with 8 bases fitting TRBD1. With V trimmed by 5 bases and J by 6 bases, 12 bases remained unmatched. Germline CDR1 reads SEHNR; CDR2 reads FQNEAQ (reference sequence). This CDR3 is built from 16 residues. CDR3 nucleotides: TGTGCCAGCAGCCCCGGACAGGGTTATGTTTCAAACATTCAGTACTTC. This gives the protein CASSPGQGYVSNIQYF.

This clone was seen more than once but under ten times. The chain recombines TRBV7-6 with TRBJ2-3; D is unclear. Germline values: CDR1 SGHVS, CDR2 FNYEAQ. The CDR3 is 15 amino acids. Trimming removed 7 bases at V and 0 bases at J, with 14 bases between. The CDR3 DNA reads as TGTGCCAGCACCCGTAAGGGCGCTAGCACAGATACGCAGTATTTT. It encodes CASTRKGASTDTQYF. The full variable domain, with the rest looked up from reference TRBV7-6 and TRBJ2-3, is GAGVSQSPRYKVTKRGQDVALRCDPISGHVSLYWYRQALGQGPEFLTYFNYEAQQDKSGLPNDRFSAERPEGSISTLTIQRTEQRDSAMYRCASTRKGASTDTQYFGPGTRLTVL.

The chain carries TRBV19 and TRBJ2-7, with TRBD1 as a possible D gene (5 bases). There are 15 residues in the CDR3. Trimming removed 0 bases at V and 3 bases at J, with 12 bases between. Per the germline V gene, CDR1 is LNHDA and CDR2 is SQIVND (reference sequence). The chain's CDR3 is CASSIDQPGNYEQYF. The CDR3 DNA follows: TGTGCCAGTAGTATAGATCAACCAGGGAACTACGAGCAGTACTTC.

The chain recombines TRBV27 with TRBJ1-1; 10 bases are shared with TRBD1. The CDR3 has 17 residues. Looked up from germline, CDR1 is MNHEY and CDR2 is SMNVEV (reference sequence). The V and J ends lost 5 bases and 0 bases, in that order; junction bases with no gene match: 9. As DNA, the CDR3 is TGTGCCAGCAGTATAACCGGGACAGGGGTGATGAACACTGAAGCTTTCTTT. As protein: CASSITGTGVMNTEAFF.

CDR3 coding DNA: TGTGCCAGCAGTATCCAGGGACAGAGCACAGATACGCAGTATTTT. Translating it yields CASSIQGQSTDTQYF. The chain carries TRBV6-4 and TRBJ2-3, with 7 bases identical to TRBD1. There are 15 residues in the CDR3. With 5 bases clipped from V and 0 bases from J, the junction kept 5 bases outside the gene matches. The germline CDR1 and CDR2 sequences are MRHNA and SNTAGT.

This rearrangement joins TRBV27 to TRBJ2-5; no reliable D call. Per germline, CDR1 MNHEY and CDR2 SMNVEV (reference sequence). Trimming cost V 9 bases and J 5 bases, with 22 bases left between them. CDR3 length: 15 residues. The DNA for the CDR3 is TGTGCCAGTTCCCCGCCGGGTTTAGGCTCGGAGACCCAGTACTTC. As protein: CASSPPGLGSETQYF.

The rearrangement joins TRBV7-9 to TRBJ2-3, with 7 bases that match TRBD2. This CDR3 contains 14 residues. V gave up 2 bases and J gave up 5 bases; unmatched junction bases: 4. The germline gives CDR1 SEHNR, CDR2 FQNEAQ (reference sequence). DNA of the CDR3: TGTGCCAGCAGCTTATTGACTAGCCAAGATACGCAGTATTTT. Protein sequence: CASSLLTSQDTQYF.

This sequence joins TRBV15 and TRBJ2-3, with D perhaps being TRBD1 or TRBD2 (5 bases each). The CDR3 has 17 amino acids. V was cut by 0 bases and J by 2 bases, with 15 bases left in between. Germline CDR1 reads LNHNV; CDR2 reads YYDKDF (reference sequence). DNA for the CDR3: TGTGCCACCAGCAGAGATCGGGAAGCAGGGATCACAGATACGCAGTATTTT. This translates into CATSRDREAGITDTQYF.